This T cell receptor beta chain is from a study of T cell responses to AZD1222 COVID-19 vaccine. The length of the CDR3 is 15 residues. Germline CDR1 reads ENHRY; CDR2 reads SYGVKD. Trimming cost V 0 bases and J 8 bases, with 13 bases left between them. Sequencing was performed with immunoSEQ multiplex PCR; in TCRdb, only in-frame clones are kept and a portion is missing. The sample holds approximately 110,000 clones, around 92% seen once. Whole-study results and caveats: Repertoire sampling was restricted to post-peak T cell response timepoints. Increased Spike-specific TCR breadth and depth were observed after two AZD1222 doses.

A note on this clone: Its antigen is undetermined.

The sequences come from peripheral blood, collected on day 0 of AZD1222 vaccination. This clonotype was sampled from an adult in good health. This chain links TRBV10-3 with TRBJ1-4; maybe TRBD1 (5 bases). CDR3 protein: CAISESVQGGEKLFF. CDR3 nucleotide sequence: TGTGCCATCAGTGAGTCTGTGCAGGGAGGGGAAAAACTGTTTTTT.